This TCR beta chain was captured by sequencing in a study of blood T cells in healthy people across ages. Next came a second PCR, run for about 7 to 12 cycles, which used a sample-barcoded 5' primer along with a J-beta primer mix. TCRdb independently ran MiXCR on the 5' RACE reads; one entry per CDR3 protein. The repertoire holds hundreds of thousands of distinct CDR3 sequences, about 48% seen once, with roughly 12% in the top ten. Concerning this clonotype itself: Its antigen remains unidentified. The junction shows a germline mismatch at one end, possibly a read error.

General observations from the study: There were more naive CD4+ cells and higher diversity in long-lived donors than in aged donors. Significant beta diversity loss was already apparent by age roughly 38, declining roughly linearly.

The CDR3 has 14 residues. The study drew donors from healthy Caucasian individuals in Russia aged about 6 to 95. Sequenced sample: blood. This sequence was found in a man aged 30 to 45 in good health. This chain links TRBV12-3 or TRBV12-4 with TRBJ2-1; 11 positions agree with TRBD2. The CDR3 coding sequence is TGTGCCAGCAGATTAGCGGGGGGGTACCATGAGCAGTTCTTC. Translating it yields CASRLAGGYHEQFF.